The rows below give T cell receptor beta chains drawn from one sample of a study of cytotoxic CD8 clonotypes in ibrutinib-treated CLL. Assay used: immunoSEQ multiplex PCR; TCRdb lists only in-frame clones, some missing. The sample has approximately 100,000 clones; about 78% are singletons. Sequenced material: PBMCs, taken after 12 months of ibrutinib treatment. These receptor sequences come from a human donor with chronic lymphocytic leukemia. CDR3s include the opening cysteine and the closing phenylalanine or tryptophan. A D gene is named only where the DNA matches it firmly. Only some rows state a clone size, as once, few, many or a class for expanded clones.

>TRBJ2-1|once|-|TRBV7-2
CASSLGLGSYNEQFF
TGTGCCAGCAGCTTAGGGCTCGGCTCCTACAATGAGCAGTTCTTC
>TRBJ2-5|few|-|TRBV25-1
CASSGDRFETQYF
TGTGCCAGCAGCGGAGACAGATTTGAGACCCAGTACTTC
>TRBJ2-2|-|-|TRBV5-1
CASSLEGPLTGELFF
TGCGCCAGCAGCTTAGAGGGTCCCCTAACCGGGGAGCTGTTTTTT
>TRBJ2-5|-|TRBD1|TRBV5-4
CASSFTQGASETQYF
TGTGCCAGCAGCTTTACACAGGGGGCATCAGAGACCCAGTACTTC
>TRBJ1-1|-|-|TRBV2
CASSDERSTEAFF
TGTGCCAGCAGTGATGAGCGCAGCACTGAAGCTTTCTTT
>TRBJ1-3|-|-|TRBV5-4
CASSLGPGVGNTIYF
TGTGCCAGCAGCTTGGGGCCAGGGGTAGGAAACACCATATATTTT
>TRBJ2-2|-|-|TRBV7-2
CASSFAGTGELFF
TGTGCCAGCAGCTTTGCTGGGACCGGGGAGCTGTTTTTT
>TRBJ2-3|-|TRBD2|TRBV7-7
CASSQGGGGMADTQYF
TGTGCCAGCAGCCAGGGCGGCGGGGGGATGGCAGATACGCAGTATTTT
>TRBJ1-5|-|-|TRBV28
CASSLQRAGDQPQHF
TGTGCCAGCAGTTTACAGCGGGCAGGGGATCAGCCCCAGCATTTT
>TRBJ2-3|-|-|TRBV7-3
CASSRGGGVGTDTQYF
TGTGCCAGCAGTCGCGGAGGCGGGGTGGGCACAGATACGCAGTATTTT
>TRBJ2-7|-|TRBD1|TRBV28
CASSYLGQEESYEQYF
TGTGCCAGCAGTTACTTAGGACAGGAGGAAAGCTACGAGCAGTACTTC
>TRBJ1-2|-|TRBD1|TRBV19
CASSIRDRNYGYTF
TGTGCCAGTAGTATCCGGGACAGAAACTATGGCTACACCTTC
>TRBJ2-3|-|TRBD2|TRBV7-3
CASSKGLAGEGTDTQYF
TGTGCCAGCAGCAAAGGACTAGCGGGGGAGGGCACAGATACGCAGTATTTT
>TRBJ1-5|few|-|TRBV7-3
CASSLTSTRKGQGKKPQHF
TGTGCCAGCAGCTTAACGTCCACGCGAAAGGGGCAGGGGAAAAAGCCCCAGCATTTT
>TRBJ1-6|once|TRBD1|TRBV27
CASSPSRGNSPLHF
TGTGCCAGCAGTCCCTCCAGGGGGAATTCACCCCTCCACTTT
>TRBJ2-1|-|-|TRBV30
CAWSPSRHEQFF
TGTGCCTGGAGTCCTAGTAGGCATGAGCAGTTCTTC
>TRBJ2-3|-|-|TRBV7-8
CASSLAAGLVDTQYF
TGTGCCAGCAGCTTAGCGGCAGGTTTAGTCGATACGCAGTATTTT
>TRBJ1-1|-|TRBD1|TRBV6-6
CASSKQGQPNTEAFF
TGTGCCAGCAGTAAACAGGGGCAACCGAACACTGAAGCTTTCTTT
>TRBJ2-7|-|TRBD1|TRBV6-5
CASSARRDRAYEQYF
TGTGCCAGCAGTGCCCGTAGGGACAGGGCCTACGAGCAGTACTTC
>TRBJ1-2|-|TRBD1|TRBV30
CAWTAGTGGYGYTF
TGTGCCTGGACCGCCGGGACAGGAGGCTATGGCTACACCTTC
>TRBJ2-7|-|-|TRBV28
CASSPSDIITYEQYF
TGTGCCAGCAGCCCGAGCGACATAATAACCTACGAGCAGTACTTC
>TRBJ1-2|-|-|TRBV19
CASSIDQRSGYTF
TGTGCCAGTAGTATAGATCAGCGGTCTGGCTACACCTTC
>TRBJ1-6|-|TRBD1|TRBV4-2
CASSLDRALNSPLHF
TGTGCCAGCAGCCTCGACAGGGCCCTTAATTCACCCCTCCACTTT
>TRBJ2-5|-|TRBD1|TRBV5-1
CASSGTGVQETQYF
TGCGCCAGCAGCGGGACAGGGGTTCAAGAGACCCAGTACTTC
>TRBJ2-3|-|-|TRBV4-3
CASSQGGTDTDTQYF
TGCGCCAGCAGCCAAGGCGGGACTGACACAGATACGCAGTATTTT
>TRBJ1-5|-|TRBD1|TRBV27
CASSRTGSGQPQHF
TGTGCCAGCAGTCGGACAGGGTCGGGTCAGCCCCAGCATTTT